The T cell receptor beta chain under discussion was sequenced for a study of blood T cell repertoires in COVID-19. Background on the study: COVID-19 samples from acute and convalescent phases originated in the United States, Italy and Spain. In each case, the material was cDNA or gDNA derived from T cells, B-cell-depleted T cells, or PBMCs.

The CDR3 covers 15 residues. V lost 0 bases and J 0 bases, leaving 6 bases between the germline ends. Per the germline V gene, CDR1 is MGHRA and CDR2 is YSYEKL. The method was immunoSEQ multiplex PCR; TCRdb's version includes in-frame clones alone and lacks a portion of them. The data contain roughly 250,000 clones, roughly 83% of them seen just once; the ten biggest clones take up less than 7.5%. Sequencing was performed on peripheral blood. The V and J genes are TRBV4-1 and TRBJ1-5; D is uncertain. The sequence was collected from a woman aged 50 to 65 with acute or convalescent COVID-19. CDR3 nucleotide sequence: TGCGCCAGCAGCCAAGACCTTAATAGCAATCAGCCCCAGCATTTT. Protein: CASSQDLNSNQPQHF.